This passage covers 12 T cell receptor beta chains from one sample sequenced in a study of CD8+CD57+ T cells in acquired aplastic anemia. Using genomic DNA as the template, TCR beta VDJ and CDR3 profiling was carried out. TCRdb re-analysed the reads in MiXCR, keeping a single row per CDR3 protein. Of about 210,000 distinct CDR3 sequences detected, about 59% appear once; the ten largest clones hold approximately 30%. The specimen sequenced was sorted CD4+, CD8+, or CD8+CD57+ T cells (not recorded which) from PBMCs. Receptor source: a human donor in good health.

A remark on this clonotype: A much more abundant neighbour one base away suggests this may be a read error. This chain joins TRBV7-8 and TRBJ2-3; D is unresolved. The V end was cut by 1 base, the J end by 5 bases, with 13 bases between. The germline V gene encodes CDR1 SGHVS and CDR2 FQNEAQ. The CDR3 length is 15 residues. The CDR3 region is CASSLEERRLDTQYF. As DNA, the CDR3 is TGTGCCAGCAGCTTAGAGGAGAGGCGGTTAGATACGCAGTATTTT.

With respect to this clonotype: The junction departs from germline at one end; a sequencing error may be responsible. The chain couples TRBV10-1 to TRBJ2-7, with TRBD1 identical over 9 bases. The CDR3 covers 12 residues. Germline loops: CDR1 WNHNN, CDR2 SYGVQD (reference sequence). The CDR3, as DNA: TGCGCCAGCAGTACCGGGACAGGGACGTTGAACTTC. Its translation: CASSTGTGTLNF.

This clonotype has ten or more counts. The chain uses TRBV12-3 or TRBV12-4 and TRBJ1-5, with D maybe TRBD1 (6 bases). The length of the CDR3 is 13 residues. With 4 bases removed from V and 2 bases from J, the gap between germline ends came to 6 bases. CDR3 residues: CASSYRGNQPQHF. As DNA, the CDR3 is TGTGCCAGCAGTTACAGGGGCAATCAGCCCCAGCATTTT.

This clonotype appeared once. The V call is TRBV29-1, the J call TRBJ2-1; TRBD2 agrees at 7 bases. V shed 5 bases and J 7 bases; nucleotides not matched to a gene: 5. Germline V CDR1 and CDR2: SQVTM, ANQGSEA. The CDR3 length is 12 residues. The CDR3 loop reads CSVQLALNEQFF. Written as DNA, the CDR3 is TGCAGCGTTCAACTAGCGTTAAATGAGCAGTTCTTC.

This clonotype appeared many times. The genes are TRBV10-3 and TRBJ2-3; D may match TRBD1 or TRBD2 (6 bases each). This CDR3 has 20 amino acids. The germline CDR1 and CDR2 sequences are ENHRY and SYGVKD. Trimming took 11 bases from V and 0 from J, leaving 33 bases between them. CDR3 loop: CAPRGEEGHLASPSTDTQYF. In DNA, the CDR3 is TGTGCCCCACGAGGGGAGGAGGGACATCTCGCTTCCCCTAGCACAGATACGCAGTATTTT.

The chain carries TRBV7-2 and TRBJ2-7; a weak D match, TRBD2 (5 bases). Trimming removed 6 bases at V and 2 bases at J, with 14 bases between. This CDR3 region has 14 residues. From germline, CDR1 is SGHTA and CDR2 FQGNSA. The CDR3, as DNA: TGTGCCAGCAGAATTTCGGAGGTGGCCTACGAGCAGTACTTC. Its translation: CASRISEVAYEQYF.

The table lists this clonotype with a few counts. The J gene is TRBJ2-7, the V gene TRBV10-3; 9 bases align to TRBD1. Germline V gene lookup returns CDR1 ENHRY and CDR2 SYGVKD. This CDR3 contains 13 residues. J was trimmed by 7 bases and V by 7 bases; bases with no gene match: 8. In nucleotides, the CDR3 is TGTGCCATCAAGGCACAGGGGGCAGGAGAGCAGTACTTC. Protein: CAIKAQGAGEQYF.

The chain couples TRBV12-3 or TRBV12-4 to TRBJ1-1; D unclear. The CDR3 is 12 amino acids. V lost 5 bases, J lost 7 bases, and 11 bases lay in between. The CDR3 here is CASSPGLREAFF. In DNA, the CDR3 is TGTGCCAGCAGTCCAGGACTGCGTGAAGCTTTCTTT.

This clonotype appeared once. The chain employs TRBV7-3 and TRBJ1-5; TRBD1 matches at 10 bases. Germline CDR1 is SGHTA and CDR2 is FQGTGA. The junction had 8 bases not matched to a gene; V was cut back by 4 bases and J by 8 bases. The CDR3 consists of 15 residues. This CDR3 is CASSSDGTGVKPQHF. CDR3 nucleotides: TGTGCCAGCAGCTCAGATGGGACAGGGGTGAAGCCCCAGCATTTT.

The chain is built from TRBV7-2 and TRBJ1-1; D call uncertain. The CDR3 extends over 14 amino acids. Germline CDR1 is SGHTA and CDR2 is FQGNSA. V lost 1 base and J 5 bases, leaving 11 bases between the germline ends. CDR3 nucleotide sequence: TGTGCCAGCAGCTTAGGCCCAGCCCTAACTGAAGCTTTCTTT. Translating gives CASSLGPALTEAFF.

CDR3 in DNA: TGTGCCAGCACTCGACAGGGGGCGGGTCAGCCCCAGCATTTT. This codes for CASTRQGAGQPQHF. The V call is TRBV2, the J call TRBJ1-5; TRBD1 matches at 10 bases. CDR3 length: 14 amino acids. From germline, CDR1 is SNHLY and CDR2 FYNNEI. With 7 bases clipped from V and 6 bases from J, the junction kept 6 bases outside the gene matches.

This clonotype was counted only a few times. J is TRBJ1-5 and V is TRBV4-2; 8 nucleotides align to TRBD1. With 0 bases clipped from V and 7 bases from J, the junction kept 17 bases outside the gene matches. CDR1 and CDR2 from the germline V gene are LGHNA and YNFKEQ. The CDR3 has 19 amino acids. CDR3 coding DNA: TGTGCCAGCAGCCAAGATCTTGGTGACAGGGGTTTTTCTGAGCAGCCCCAGCATTTT. As protein: CASSQDLGDRGFSEQPQHF.